Presented here are 18 T cell receptor beta chains from one specimen sequenced in a study of blood T cell repertoires in COVID-19. Sequencing was performed with immunoSEQ multiplex PCR; in TCRdb, only in-frame clones are kept and a portion is missing. In the table there are about 39,000 clones, about 76% of which are singletons. Specimen: peripheral blood. Every receptor here comes from a man aged 65 to 79 with active or convalescent COVID-19.

The chain couples TRBV6-5 to TRBJ1-1; D remains unclear. CDR1 and CDR2 from the germline V gene are MNHEY and SVGAGI. The CDR3 has 13 residues. Trimming took 8 bases from V and 1 from J, leaving 11 bases between them. As DNA, the CDR3 is TGTGCCAGCGGATTACAGAGGAACACTGAAGCTTTCTTT. Residues: CASGLQRNTEAFF.

The chain is built from TRBV2 and TRBJ1-1; TRBD1 matches at 12 bases. Trimming removed 5 bases from V and 11 bases from J; junction bases left unmatched: 9. The V gene's germline CDR1 is SNHLY and CDR2 FYNNEI. The CDR3 has 14 residues. The CDR3 bases are TGTGCCAGCAGTATACGTGGGACAGGGGGCGAGGCTTTCTTT. Translated, it gives CASSIRGTGGEAFF.

The chain uses TRBV2 and TRBJ1-6; D is undetermined. Trimming shortened V by 4 bases and J by 0 bases, and 7 bases separated the two germline ends. The germline V gene has CDR1 SNHLY and CDR2 FYNNEI. This CDR3 contains 15 residues. The CDR3 sequence is CASSGASSYNSPLHF. Here the CDR3 DNA reads TGTGCCAGCAGTGGAGCCAGCTCCTATAATTCACCCCTCCACTTT.

V usage is TRBV5-1 and J usage is TRBJ2-3; TRBD1 agrees at 8 bases. The length of the CDR3 is 12 residues. Trimming took 6 bases from V and 10 from J; bases not matched to a gene: 7. Germline CDR1 and CDR2: SGHRS and YFSETQ. DNA of the CDR3: TGCGCCAGCAACTCGGACAGGGATGCGCAGTATTTT. It translates to CASNSDRDAQYF.

The chain uses TRBV28 and TRBJ1-5; no reliable D call. This CDR3 contains 16 residues. Germline V CDR1 and CDR2: MDHEN, SYDVKM. V gave up 5 bases and J gave up 6 bases, with 20 bases separating them. This chain's CDR3 is CASSPRSWARGQPQHF. In DNA form, the CDR3 reads TGTGCCAGCAGTCCGAGGTCATGGGCCCGGGGTCAGCCCCAGCATTTT. Complete variable domain (other parts from reference TRBV28 and TRBJ1-5): DVKVTQSSRYLVKRTGEKVFLECVQDMDHENMFWYRQDPGLGLRLIYFSYDVKMKEKGDIPEGYSVSREKKERFSLILESASTNQTSMYLCASSPRSWARGQPQHFGDGTRLSIL.

The rearrangement links TRBV7-2 to TRBJ2-4; 8 nucleotides match TRBD2. This CDR3 region has 17 residues. The germline gives CDR1 SGHTA, CDR2 FQGNSA. Trimming removed 5 bases from V and 0 bases from J; junction bases left unmatched: 9. The CDR3 spells CASSVIAGGGAKNIQYF. The CDR3 DNA follows: TGTGCCAGCAGCGTTATTGCGGGGGGTGGAGCCAAAAACATTCAGTACTTC.

The chain uses TRBV6-4 and TRBJ2-7, with 9 positions matching TRBD1. V shed 3 bases, J shed 2 bases, and the junction held 8 bases outside the gene matches. This CDR3 has 16 residues. Germline CDR1 reads MRHNA; CDR2 reads SNTAGT. The CDR3 region has the DNA TGTGCCAGCAGTGAGGTTGCGGGACAGGGCCCCTACGAGCAGTACTTC. Translated, it gives CASSEVAGQGPYEQYF.

This chain uses TRBV6-6 with TRBJ2-1; a weak D match, TRBD2 (5 bases). The germline gives CDR1 MNHNY, CDR2 SVGAGI (reference sequence). CDR3 length equals 14 residues. Trimming removed 0 bases from V and 3 bases from J, with 6 bases in between. CDR3 DNA sequence: TGTGCCAGCAGTTACTCGCGGGTCTACAATGAGCAGTTCTTC. It codes for CASSYSRVYNEQFF.

J is TRBJ2-2 and V is TRBV6-5, with 7 bases lining up with TRBD1. Germline-derived CDR1 and CDR2 are MNHEY and SVGAGI. The CDR3 extends over 14 amino acids. The trim removed 6 bases at V and 6 bases at J, leaving 7 bases unmatched. CDR3: CASSRDREAGELFF. The CDR3 DNA is TGTGCCAGCAGCCGCGACAGGGAAGCCGGGGAGCTGTTTTTT.

The J gene is TRBJ1-1, the V gene TRBV7-9; D is uncertain. The CDR3 is made up of 14 amino acids. CDR1 is SEHNR and CDR2 is FQNEAQ in the germline V gene (reference sequence). Deletions cut 0 bases from V and 4 bases from J, with 9 bases between. The CDR3 DNA reads as TGTGCCAGCAGCTTAGCTGCGGTGGGCACTGAAGCTTTCTTT. Translated, it gives CASSLAAVGTEAFF.

The J gene is TRBJ2-3, the V gene TRBV6-5; maybe TRBD1 (8 bases). Germline V CDR1 and CDR2: MNHEY, SVGAGI. V lost 5 bases, J lost 4 bases, and 16 bases lay in between. This CDR3 has 15 amino acids. CDR3 loop: CASSRTGGGPDTQYF. CDR3 sequence (DNA): TGTGCCAGCAGTCGAACAGGGGGGGGCCCAGATACGCAGTATTTT.

The chain has TRBV20-1 and TRBJ1-2; D gene unclear. This CDR3 comprises 11 residues. V was pared by 5 bases and J by 8 bases, with 12 bases between. CDR1 is DFQATT, CDR2 SNEGSKA, per germline (reference sequence). CDR3 nucleotides: TGCAGTGCTCCCTATCAGGAAGGCTACACCTTC. Translated: CSAPYQEGYTF.

This rearrangement joins TRBV19 to TRBJ1-5; a possible D gene is TRBD1 (6 bases). Trimming cost V 8 bases and J 4 bases, with 15 bases left between them. Germline-derived CDR1 and CDR2 are LNHDA and SQIVND (reference sequence). The CDR3 covers 14 residues. This chain's CDR3 is CASSNQGQNQPQHF. Here the CDR3 DNA reads TGTGCCAGTTCCAACCAGGGGCAAAATCAGCCCCAGCATTTT.

This chain links TRBV12-3 or TRBV12-4 with TRBJ2-1, with a possible D match to TRBD2 (5 bases). The CDR3 is 12 amino acids. Trimming removed 2 bases at V and 7 bases at J, with 6 bases between. The CDR3 bases are TGTGCCAGCAGTTTAAGGAGGAATGAGCAGTTCTTC. This translates into CASSLRRNEQFF.

Only a few counts were recorded for this clone. V is TRBV5-1 and J is TRBJ2-7; possibly TRBD2 for D (5 bases). Germline V gene data show CDR1 as SGHRS and CDR2 as YFSETQ. The CDR3 loop spans 14 amino acids. The V end was cut by 4 bases, the J end by 2 bases, with 13 bases between. CDR3 nucleotides: TGCGCCAGCAGCCCTGAGCGGAGCACCTACGAGCAGTACTTC. Its translation is CASSPERSTYEQYF.

V and J are TRBV11-2 and TRBJ1-4; D is uncertain. Per germline, CDR1 SGHAT and CDR2 FQNNGV. The CDR3 sequence is 16 residues long. V lost 4 bases and J lost 7, with 19 bases in between. CDR3 in DNA: TGTGCCAGCAGCTCCTCCCACACTCAAAGCGGTGAAAAACTGTTTTTT. Its translation is CASSSSHTQSGEKLFF.

This clone was seen once. CDR3 sequence: CSAKTDYGYTF. Written as DNA, the CDR3 is TGCAGTGCGAAGACAGACTATGGCTACACCTTC. The V and J genes are TRBV20-1 and TRBJ1-2, with a weak D call TRBD1 (5 bases). Trimming removed 6 bases from V and 3 bases from J, with 8 bases in between. The CDR3 consists of 11 residues. Germline V gene data show CDR1 as DFQATT and CDR2 as SNEGSKA (reference sequence).

Only one count was recorded for this clone. The chain employs TRBV5-1 and TRBJ2-7; possibly TRBD2 for D (7 bases). Trimming pared 6 bases from V and 2 bases from J, leaving 18 bases between. Germline lookup yields CDR1 SGHRS and CDR2 YFSETQ. There are 15 residues in the CDR3. The CDR3 region has the DNA TGCGCCAGCACGTCGCTCAGCGGGGACACCTACGAGCAGTACTTC. It codes for CASTSLSGDTYEQYF.